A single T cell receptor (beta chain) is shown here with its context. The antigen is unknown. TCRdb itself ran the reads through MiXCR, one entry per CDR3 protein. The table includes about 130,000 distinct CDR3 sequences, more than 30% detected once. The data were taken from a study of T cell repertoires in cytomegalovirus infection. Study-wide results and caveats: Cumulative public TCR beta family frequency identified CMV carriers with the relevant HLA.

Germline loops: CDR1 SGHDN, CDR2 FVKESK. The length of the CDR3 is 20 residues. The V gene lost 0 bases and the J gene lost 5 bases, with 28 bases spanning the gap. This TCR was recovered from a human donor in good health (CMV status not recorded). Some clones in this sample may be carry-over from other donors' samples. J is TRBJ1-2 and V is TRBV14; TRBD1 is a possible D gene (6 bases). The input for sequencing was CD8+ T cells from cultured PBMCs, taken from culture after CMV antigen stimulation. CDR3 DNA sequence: TGTGCCAGCAGCCAAGATGGGTTCCCTCGACGACAGGAGGGAGGTTATGGCTACACCTTC. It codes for CASSQDGFPRRQEGGYGYTF. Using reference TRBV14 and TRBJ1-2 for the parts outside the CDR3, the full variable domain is EAGVTQFPSHSVIEKGQTVTLRCDPISGHDNLYWYRRVMGKEIKFLLHFVKESKQDESGMPNNRFLAERTGGTYSTLKVQPAELEDSGVYFCASSQDGFPRRQEGGYGYTFGSGTRLTVV.